A selection of T cell receptor beta chains follows, all from one sample in a study of cytomegalovirus exposure and HLA in healthy donors. Sequenced by immunoSEQ multiplex PCR; TCRdb stores in-frame clones only, minus some. The sample records 150,000 to 200,000 clones, roughly 84% being singletons. What was sequenced was PBMCs. All receptors come from a young man in good health and CMV-seropositive. Both conserved end residues are part of each CDR3. D genes are given only for firm matches. Not all rows give a size; the values are once, few, many and, for expanded clones, a class.

clone size: NA
J gene: TRBJ1-3
D gene: NA
V gene: TRBV18
CDR3 DNA: TGTGCCAGCTCTACAGGGTTGGAAGGAAACACCATATATTTT
CDR3 protein: CASSTGLEGNTIYF

clone size: NA
J gene: TRBJ1-1
D gene: NA
V gene: TRBV11-2
CDR3 DNA: TGTGCCAGCAGCCTTAGTACGGGACTCTATGAAGCTTTCTTT
CDR3 protein: CASSLSTGLYEAFF

clone size: NA
J gene: TRBJ2-3
D gene: TRBD2
V gene: TRBV28
CDR3 DNA: TGTGCCAGCAGCCTGAGCGGGGGGGTCACAGATACGCAGTATTTT
CDR3 protein: CASSLSGGVTDTQYF

clone size: NA
J gene: TRBJ1-1
D gene: TRBD1
V gene: TRBV18
CDR3 DNA: TGTGCCAGCTCACCTGGACAGGGACCTAGCGCTGAAGCTTTCTTT
CDR3 protein: CASSPGQGPSAEAFF

clone size: once
J gene: TRBJ2-4
D gene: NA
V gene: TRBV2
CDR3 DNA: TGTGCCAGCAGGGGGTCGCAGGGAGGCATTCAGTACTTC
CDR3 protein: CASRGSQGGIQYF

clone size: NA
J gene: TRBJ2-7
D gene: TRBD1
V gene: TRBV9
CDR3 DNA: TGTGCCAGCAGCACGGGGACAGGGGGTGATATCTCCTACGAGCAGTACTTC
CDR3 protein: CASSTGTGGDISYEQYF

clone size: few
J gene: TRBJ1-1
D gene: TRBD1
V gene: TRBV11-2
CDR3 DNA: TGTGCCAGCAGCCGGGGACAGGGGATGTCAGAAGCTTTCTTT
CDR3 protein: CASSRGQGMSEAFF

clone size: few
J gene: TRBJ2-7
D gene: TRBD1
V gene: TRBV9
CDR3 DNA: TGTGCCAGCAGCATTCAGGGACAGGGCCCCTACGAGCAGTACTTC
CDR3 protein: CASSIQGQGPYEQYF

clone size: NA
J gene: TRBJ1-1
D gene: TRBD1
V gene: TRBV5-1
CDR3 DNA: TGCGCCACCTCCCAGGGGGCCGGCACTGAAGCTTTCTTT
CDR3 protein: CATSQGAGTEAFF

clone size: NA
J gene: TRBJ1-6
D gene: NA
V gene: TRBV2
CDR3 DNA: TGTGCCAGCAGCACACAGGGTACGCGCAATTCACCCCTCCACTTT
CDR3 protein: CASSTQGTRNSPLHF

clone size: NA
J gene: TRBJ1-6
D gene: NA
V gene: TRBV5-6
CDR3 DNA: TGTGCCAGCAGATTCAGGGGCAGCTCCTATAATTCACCCCTCCACTTT
CDR3 protein: CASRFRGSSYNSPLHF

clone size: NA
J gene: TRBJ1-2
D gene: NA
V gene: TRBV19
CDR3 DNA: TGTGCCAGTAGTAGGGCAGGGGATTTCGGCTATGGCTACACCTTC
CDR3 protein: CASSRAGDFGYGYTF

clone size: NA
J gene: TRBJ2-7
D gene: TRBD1
V gene: TRBV7-2
CDR3 DNA: TGTGCCAGCACGAGGGACAGCGGCTACGAGCAGTACTTC
CDR3 protein: CASTRDSGYEQYF

clone size: NA
J gene: TRBJ2-3
D gene: NA
V gene: TRBV4-1
CDR3 DNA: TGCGCCAGCAGCCAAGACGGCACAGATACGCAGTATTTT
CDR3 protein: CASSQDGTDTQYF

clone size: NA
J gene: TRBJ2-3
D gene: NA
V gene: TRBV18
CDR3 DNA: TGTGCCAGCTCGCGGGTTGAGGTTGGTGGCACAGATACGCAGTATTTT
CDR3 protein: CASSRVEVGGTDTQYF

clone size: NA
J gene: TRBJ1-1
D gene: NA
V gene: TRBV6-5
CDR3 DNA: TGTGCCAGCAGTTTTACAGGGAACACTGAAGCTTTCTTT
CDR3 protein: CASSFTGNTEAFF

clone size: NA
J gene: TRBJ1-2
D gene: NA
V gene: TRBV9
CDR3 DNA: TGTGCCAGCAGCACCATTCAGGGAAGGGGAGGCTACACCTTC
CDR3 protein: CASSTIQGRGGYTF

clone size: NA
J gene: TRBJ2-1
D gene: NA
V gene: TRBV6-5
CDR3 DNA: TGTGCCAGCAATAGCGGAGGGGTCTACAATGAGCAGTTCTTC
CDR3 protein: CASNSGGVYNEQFF

clone size: NA
J gene: TRBJ1-2
D gene: NA
V gene: TRBV4-2
CDR3 DNA: TGTGCCAGCAGCCAAGATGGGAACGGAGGACTCTATGGCTACACCTTC
CDR3 protein: CASSQDGNGGLYGYTF

clone size: once
J gene: TRBJ1-3
D gene: NA
V gene: TRBV6-1
CDR3 DNA: TGTGCCAGCACCCGGCGGGGGTCCGGAAACACCATATATTTT
CDR3 protein: CASTRRGSGNTIYF

clone size: NA
J gene: TRBJ1-4
D gene: NA
V gene: TRBV19
CDR3 DNA: TGTGCCAGTAGCCGCGGGGGGCCAGGGGAAAAACTGTTTTTT
CDR3 protein: CASSRGGPGEKLFF

clone size: NA
J gene: TRBJ2-7
D gene: TRBD2
V gene: TRBV11-3
CDR3 DNA: TGTGCCAGCAGCTTAGGCGGGACTAGCGGTTCCTACGAGCAGTACTTC
CDR3 protein: CASSLGGTSGSYEQYF

clone size: NA
J gene: TRBJ2-7
D gene: NA
V gene: TRBV6-5
CDR3 DNA: TGTGCCAGCAGTGAAGAGACACTTAACTACGAGCAGTACTTC
CDR3 protein: CASSEETLNYEQYF

clone size: few
J gene: TRBJ1-1
D gene: NA
V gene: TRBV4-3
CDR3 DNA: TGCGCCAGCAGCCTAAATCGACAGACTGAAGCTTTCTTT
CDR3 protein: CASSLNRQTEAFF

clone size: NA
J gene: TRBJ1-2
D gene: NA
V gene: TRBV6-1
CDR3 DNA: TGTGCCAGCAGTGAATATGCGGGACGGTTTCTCTATGGCTACACCTTC
CDR3 protein: CASSEYAGRFLYGYTF

clone size: NA
J gene: TRBJ1-4
D gene: NA
V gene: TRBV7-6
CDR3 DNA: TGTGCCAGCAGCTTGATCGGACTTAATGAAAAACTGTTTTTT
CDR3 protein: CASSLIGLNEKLFF

clone size: NA
J gene: TRBJ1-1
D gene: TRBD1
V gene: TRBV15
CDR3 DNA: TGTGCCACCAGCAGCGGACAGGGAGCGTCTGCTGAAGCTTTCTTT
CDR3 protein: CATSSGQGASAEAFF

clone size: NA
J gene: TRBJ1-6
D gene: NA
V gene: TRBV4-1
CDR3 DNA: TGCGCCAGCAGCCAGGGTGACAGAAAGAATTCACCCCTCCACTTT
CDR3 protein: CASSQGDRKNSPLHF

clone size: few
J gene: TRBJ1-1
D gene: NA
V gene: TRBV2
CDR3 DNA: TGTGCCAGCCGCGGGGGTGGGGCTGAAGCTTTCTTT
CDR3 protein: CASRGGGAEAFF

clone size: once
J gene: TRBJ1-3
D gene: NA
V gene: TRBV6-6
CDR3 DNA: TGTGCCAGCAGTTACGCCATACAGGGTGCTGGAAACACCATATATTTT
CDR3 protein: CASSYAIQGAGNTIYF

clone size: NA
J gene: TRBJ1-4
D gene: NA
V gene: TRBV6-6
CDR3 DNA: TGTGCCAGCAGACCAGCGGGCACTAATGAAAAACTGTTTTTT
CDR3 protein: CASRPAGTNEKLFF

clone size: NA
J gene: TRBJ2-7
D gene: TRBD2
V gene: TRBV15
CDR3 DNA: TGTGCCACCAGCTATCAGCGGGGGACCTACGAGCAGTACTTC
CDR3 protein: CATSYQRGTYEQYF

clone size: NA
J gene: TRBJ1-2
D gene: NA
V gene: TRBV29-1
CDR3 DNA: TGCAGCGTTGAAGGAGGGCAGGGGCTCTATGGCTACACCTTC
CDR3 protein: CSVEGGQGLYGYTF

clone size: NA
J gene: TRBJ1-1
D gene: NA
V gene: TRBV6-5
CDR3 DNA: TGTGCCAGCAGTTACCTCAGGGGGAACACTGAAGCTTTCTTT
CDR3 protein: CASSYLRGNTEAFF

clone size: NA
J gene: TRBJ2-7
D gene: TRBD2
V gene: TRBV7-3
CDR3 DNA: TGTGCCAGCAGCTTAAGTGGGACTAGCCCATACGAGCAGTACTTC
CDR3 protein: CASSLSGTSPYEQYF

clone size: NA
J gene: TRBJ2-1
D gene: NA
V gene: TRBV27
CDR3 DNA: TGTGCCAGCAGTTTTGCCAGGGCGATAACGCAGTTCTTC
CDR3 protein: CASSFARAITQFF

clone size: NA
J gene: TRBJ1-5
D gene: NA
V gene: TRBV2
CDR3 DNA: TGTGCCAGCAGTGAATCGGGTTCATGGCAGCCCCAGCATTTT
CDR3 protein: CASSESGSWQPQHF

clone size: once
J gene: TRBJ2-7
D gene: NA
V gene: TRBV7-2
CDR3 DNA: TGTGCCAGCAGTCGCTCCGGGTACGAGCAGTACTTC
CDR3 protein: CASSRSGYEQYF

clone size: once
J gene: TRBJ2-7
D gene: TRBD2
V gene: TRBV19
CDR3 DNA: TGTGCCAGTAGTTTGGGACTAGCGAGAGACGAGCAGTACTTC
CDR3 protein: CASSLGLARDEQYF

clone size: NA
J gene: TRBJ1-2
D gene: NA
V gene: TRBV7-9
CDR3 DNA: TGTGCCAGCAGCTTAGGAACAGGGGGCTACACCTTC
CDR3 protein: CASSLGTGGYTF

clone size: NA
J gene: TRBJ1-4
D gene: NA
V gene: TRBV6-1
CDR3 DNA: TGTGCCAGCAGTGAAGGGGCAAAACTGTTTTTT
CDR3 protein: CASSEGAKLFF

clone size: NA
J gene: TRBJ2-1
D gene: TRBD2
V gene: TRBV27
CDR3 DNA: TGTGCCAGCAGTTTAGTCGGGGGGGCCTCCAATGAGCAGTTCTTC
CDR3 protein: CASSLVGGASNEQFF

clone size: NA
J gene: TRBJ2-7
D gene: NA
V gene: TRBV7-9
CDR3 DNA: TGTGCCAGCAGCTCCGGGATCTACGAGCAGTACTTC
CDR3 protein: CASSSGIYEQYF

clone size: NA
J gene: TRBJ2-5
D gene: NA
V gene: TRBV9
CDR3 DNA: TGTGCCAGCAGCTTAGAAGGACAGCAAGAGACCCAGTACTTC
CDR3 protein: CASSLEGQQETQYF

clone size: NA
J gene: TRBJ2-1
D gene: TRBD1
V gene: TRBV5-3
CDR3 DNA: TGTGCCAGAAGCCCCATGACAGGGGTCGAGCAGTTCTTC
CDR3 protein: CARSPMTGVEQFF

clone size: NA
J gene: TRBJ2-7
D gene: TRBD1
V gene: TRBV5-1
CDR3 DNA: TGCGCCAGTCGTGGGGGGATCACTCGGGACAGGGGGCCCGAGCAGTACTTC
CDR3 protein: CASRGGITRDRGPEQYF

clone size: once
J gene: TRBJ1-5
D gene: NA
V gene: TRBV25-1
CDR3 DNA: TGTGCCAGCAGTGAAGGGCAGGGGAACCAGCCCCAGCATTTT
CDR3 protein: CASSEGQGNQPQHF

clone size: NA
J gene: TRBJ2-3
D gene: NA
V gene: TRBV11-2
CDR3 DNA: TGTGCCAGCAGCCCGAACTGGGTGAGGGCCACAGATACGCAGTATTTT
CDR3 protein: CASSPNWVRATDTQYF

clone size: NA
J gene: TRBJ2-7
D gene: NA
V gene: TRBV7-2
CDR3 DNA: TGTGCCAGCAGCGGAGGACGTACCTACGAGCAGTACTTC
CDR3 protein: CASSGGRTYEQYF

clone size: NA
J gene: TRBJ2-1
D gene: NA
V gene: TRBV5-1
CDR3 DNA: TGCGCCAGCAGCCCCGGAGGAACCATTGGTGAGCAGTTCTTC
CDR3 protein: CASSPGGTIGEQFF